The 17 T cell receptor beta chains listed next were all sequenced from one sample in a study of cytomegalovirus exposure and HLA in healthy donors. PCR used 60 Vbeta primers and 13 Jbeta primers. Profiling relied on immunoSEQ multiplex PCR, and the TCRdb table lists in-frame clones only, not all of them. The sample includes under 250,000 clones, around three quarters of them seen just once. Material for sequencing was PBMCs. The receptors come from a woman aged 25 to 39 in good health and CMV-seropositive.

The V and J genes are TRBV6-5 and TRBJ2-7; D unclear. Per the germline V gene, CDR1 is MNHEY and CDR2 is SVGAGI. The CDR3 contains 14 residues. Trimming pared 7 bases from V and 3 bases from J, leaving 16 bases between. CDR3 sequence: CASIGGENLYEQYF. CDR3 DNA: TGTGCCAGCATCGGCGGAGAGAATCTCTACGAGCAGTACTTC.

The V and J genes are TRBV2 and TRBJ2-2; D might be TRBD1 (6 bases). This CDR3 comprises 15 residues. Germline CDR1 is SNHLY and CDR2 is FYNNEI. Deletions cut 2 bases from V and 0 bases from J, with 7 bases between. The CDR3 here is CASSERGTNTGELFF. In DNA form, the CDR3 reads TGTGCCAGCAGTGAAAGGGGGACGAACACCGGGGAGCTGTTTTTT.

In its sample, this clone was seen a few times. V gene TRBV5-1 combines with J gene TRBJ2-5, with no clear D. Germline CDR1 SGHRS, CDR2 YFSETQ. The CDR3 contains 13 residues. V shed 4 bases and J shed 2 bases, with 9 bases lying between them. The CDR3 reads CASSPYTQETQYF. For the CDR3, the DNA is TGCGCCAGCAGCCCGTACACGCAAGAGACCCAGTACTTC.

The CDR3 spells CASSLGGVNQPQHF. The CDR3, as DNA: TGTGCCAGCAGCTTGGGGGGGGTCAATCAGCCCCAGCATTTT. This chain connects TRBV5-8 to TRBJ1-5, with D possibly TRBD1 on 5 matching bases. The germline CDR1 and CDR2 sequences are SGHTS and YDEGEE. V shed 0 bases and J shed 3 bases, with 7 bases lying between them. The CDR3 runs 14 residues.

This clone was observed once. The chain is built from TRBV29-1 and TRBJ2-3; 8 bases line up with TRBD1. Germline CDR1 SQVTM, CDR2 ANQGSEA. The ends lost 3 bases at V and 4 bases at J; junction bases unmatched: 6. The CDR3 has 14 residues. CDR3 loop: CSVEGQEGADTQYF. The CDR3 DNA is TGCAGCGTTGAGGGACAGGAAGGCGCAGATACGCAGTATTTT.

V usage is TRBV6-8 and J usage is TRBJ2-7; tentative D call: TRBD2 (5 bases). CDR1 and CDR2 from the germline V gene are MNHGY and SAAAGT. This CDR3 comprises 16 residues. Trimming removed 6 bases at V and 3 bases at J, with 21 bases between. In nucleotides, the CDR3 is TGTGCCAGCAGCCACACTAGGAGGCTGTACATCTACGAGCAGTACTTC. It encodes CASSHTRRLYIYEQYF.

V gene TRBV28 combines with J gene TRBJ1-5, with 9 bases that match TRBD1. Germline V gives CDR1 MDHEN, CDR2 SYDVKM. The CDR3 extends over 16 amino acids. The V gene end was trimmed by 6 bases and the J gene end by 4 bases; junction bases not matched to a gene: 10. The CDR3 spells CASSLQGAPVNQPQHF. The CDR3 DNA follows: TGTGCCAGCAGCTTACAGGGGGCTCCGGTTAATCAGCCCCAGCATTTT.

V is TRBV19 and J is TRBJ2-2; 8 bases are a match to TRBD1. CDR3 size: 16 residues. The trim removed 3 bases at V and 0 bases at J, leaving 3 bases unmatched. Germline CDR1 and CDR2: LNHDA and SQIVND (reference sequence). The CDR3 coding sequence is TGTGCCAGTAGTATGACAGGGGCCTCGAACACCGGGGAGCTGTTTTTT. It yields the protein CASSMTGASNTGELFF. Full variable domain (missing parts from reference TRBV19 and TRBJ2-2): DGGITQSPKYLFRKEGQNVTLSCEQNLNHDAMYWYRQDPGQGLRLIYYSQIVNDFQKGDIAEGYSVSREKKESFPLTVTSAQKNPTAFYLCASSMTGASNTGELFFGEGSRLTVL.

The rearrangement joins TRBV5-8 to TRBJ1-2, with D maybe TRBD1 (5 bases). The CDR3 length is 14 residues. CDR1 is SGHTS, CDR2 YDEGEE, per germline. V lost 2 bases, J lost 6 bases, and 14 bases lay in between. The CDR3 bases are TGTGCCAGCAGCTTCCAGGGTAGGCAAGATGGCTACACCTTC. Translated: CASSFQGRQDGYTF.

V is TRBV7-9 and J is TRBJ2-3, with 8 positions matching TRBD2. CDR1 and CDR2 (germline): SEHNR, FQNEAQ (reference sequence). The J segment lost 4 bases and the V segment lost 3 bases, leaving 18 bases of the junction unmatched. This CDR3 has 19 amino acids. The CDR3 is CASSFLLDASGGPADTQYF. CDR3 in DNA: TGTGCCAGCAGCTTCCTGCTCGACGCATCGGGGGGGCCGGCAGATACGCAGTATTTT.

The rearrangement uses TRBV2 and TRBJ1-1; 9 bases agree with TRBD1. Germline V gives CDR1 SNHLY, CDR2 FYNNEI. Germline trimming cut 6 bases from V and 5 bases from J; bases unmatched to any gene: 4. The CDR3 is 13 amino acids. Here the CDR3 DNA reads TGTGCCAGCAGAGCCGGGACAGGGACTGAAGCTTTCTTT. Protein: CASRAGTGTEAFF.

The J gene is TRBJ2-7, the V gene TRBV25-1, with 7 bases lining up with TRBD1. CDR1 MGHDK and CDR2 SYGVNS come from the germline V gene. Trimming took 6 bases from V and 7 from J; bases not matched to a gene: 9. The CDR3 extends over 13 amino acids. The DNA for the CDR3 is TGTGCCAGCAGACGGACAGGTAGTAGGGAGCAGTACTTC. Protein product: CASRRTGSREQYF.

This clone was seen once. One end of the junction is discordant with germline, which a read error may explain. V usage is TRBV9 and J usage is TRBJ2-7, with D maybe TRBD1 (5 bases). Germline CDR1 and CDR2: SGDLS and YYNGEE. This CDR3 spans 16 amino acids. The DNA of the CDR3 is TGTGCCAGCAGCGTAGCTGTCAGGGCTCCCCCCTACGAGCAGCACTTC. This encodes CASSVAVRAPPYEQHF.

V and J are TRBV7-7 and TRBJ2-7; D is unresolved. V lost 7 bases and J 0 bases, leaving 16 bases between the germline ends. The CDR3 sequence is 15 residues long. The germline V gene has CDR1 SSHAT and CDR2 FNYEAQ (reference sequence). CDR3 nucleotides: TGTGCCAGCAAGTCGGAGTCCCCAAGCTCCTACGAGCAGTACTTC. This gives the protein CASKSESPSSYEQYF.

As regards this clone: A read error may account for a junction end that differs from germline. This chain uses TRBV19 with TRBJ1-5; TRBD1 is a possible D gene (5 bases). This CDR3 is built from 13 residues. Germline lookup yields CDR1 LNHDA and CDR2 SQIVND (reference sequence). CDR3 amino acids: CANSRQRDQPQHF. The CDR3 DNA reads TGTGCCAATAGTAGACAGAGAGATCAGCCCCAGCATTTT.

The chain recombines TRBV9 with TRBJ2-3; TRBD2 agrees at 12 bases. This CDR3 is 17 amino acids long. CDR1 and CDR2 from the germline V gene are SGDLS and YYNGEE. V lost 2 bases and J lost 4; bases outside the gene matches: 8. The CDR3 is CASSVDPLAGGADTQYF. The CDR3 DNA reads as TGTGCCAGCAGCGTCGACCCACTAGCGGGAGGTGCAGATACGCAGTATTTT.

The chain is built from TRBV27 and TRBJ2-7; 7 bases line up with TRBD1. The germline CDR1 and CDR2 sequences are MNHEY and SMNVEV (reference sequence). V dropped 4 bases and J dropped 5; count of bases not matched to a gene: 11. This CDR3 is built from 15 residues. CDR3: CASSSTTGLVHEQYF. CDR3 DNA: TGTGCCAGCAGTTCCACGACAGGGCTAGTTCACGAGCAGTACTTC.